The 31 T cell receptor beta chains below come from one sample, sequenced in a study of OX40 agonist ivuxolimab in advanced cancers. Using immunoSEQ multiplex PCR, the repertoire was profiled, and TCRdb retains in-frame clones only, with some absent. The sample lists tens of thousands of clones, approximately 94% occurring once. The sample in question was CD4+ or CD8+ T cells sorted from blood, obtained in a trial of the OX40 agonist ivuxolimab. The receptors stem from an adult with an advanced solid tumor such as melanoma, head and neck, liver or kidney cancer.

The chain couples TRBV2 to TRBJ2-7; tentative D call: TRBD2 (7 bases). Trimming shortened V by 7 bases and J by 0 bases, and 13 bases separated the two germline ends. Per germline, CDR1 SNHLY and CDR2 FYNNEI. This CDR3 is built from 14 residues. CDR3 residues: CASMRGGSSYEQYF. DNA of the CDR3: TGTGCCAGCATGAGGGGGGGGAGCTCCTACGAGCAGTACTTC.

This clone has a single count. The chain is built from TRBV10-3 and TRBJ2-5; D possibly corresponds to TRBD2 (6 bases). The CDR3 runs to 11 residues. Trimming shortened V by 4 bases and J by 11 bases, and 11 bases separated the two germline ends. Germline values: CDR1 ENHRY, CDR2 SYGVKD. Here the CDR3 reads CAISGGAEQYF. The CDR3 DNA reads as TGTGCCATCAGTGGCGGGGCGGAGCAGTACTTC.

This chain joins TRBV27 and TRBJ1-6, with D unresolved. Trimming stripped 6 bases from V and 7 bases from J, with 16 bases between. Germline V CDR1 and CDR2: MNHEY, SMNVEV (reference sequence). The CDR3 has 15 residues. In DNA, the CDR3 is TGTGCCAGCAGCCCGGACCCTGGCGAGAATTCACCCCTCCACTTT. This gives the protein CASSPDPGENSPLHF.

The rearrangement joins TRBV9 to TRBJ2-2, with D hard to call. Germline lookup yields CDR1 SGDLS and CDR2 YYNGEE. The CDR3 is 17 amino acids. V lost 1 base and J lost 0, with 13 bases in between. The chain's CDR3 is CASSVNPKEPNTGELFF. For the CDR3, the DNA is TGTGCCAGCAGCGTAAACCCTAAGGAACCGAACACCGGGGAGCTGTTTTTT.

V gene TRBV7-9 combines with J gene TRBJ2-5; D unclear. CDR3 length equals 15 residues. Trimming shortened V by 5 bases and J by 2 bases, and 15 bases separated the two germline ends. Germline CDR1 and CDR2: SEHNR and FQNEAQ (reference sequence). CDR3 loop: CASSLSERIQETQYF. The CDR3 DNA is TGTGCCAGCAGCCTTTCCGAGCGAATACAAGAGACCCAGTACTTC.

The chain joins TRBV25-1 to TRBJ2-1, with 7 positions matching TRBD1. Germline CDR1 and CDR2: MGHDK and SYGVNS. V lost 3 bases to trimming and J lost 0 bases; unmatched junction nucleotides: 5. The CDR3 has 16 amino acids. The CDR3 region has the DNA TGTGCCAGCAGTGAGCGGACAGGTAGCTCCTACAATGAGCAGTTCTTC. Translation: CASSERTGSSYNEQFF.

This chain uses TRBV7-3 with TRBJ1-1; D is unresolved. Germline lookup yields CDR1 SGHTA and CDR2 FQGTGA. Trimming removed 5 bases from V and 11 bases from J, with 12 bases in between. This CDR3 comprises 11 residues. The CDR3 spells CASSKTRGAFF. The CDR3 DNA reads TGTGCCAGCAGCAAAACACGCGGGGCTTTCTTT.

The CDR3 DNA reads TGTGCCAGCAGCTTAACAGGTTTAAAAGAGACCCAGTACTTC. Its translation: CASSLTGLKETQYF. The chain employs TRBV7-3 and TRBJ2-5; D gene uncertain. Germline V gene lookup returns CDR1 SGHTA and CDR2 FQGTGA. V dropped 0 bases and J dropped 3 bases, with 8 bases sitting between them. This CDR3 has 14 residues.

DNA for the CDR3: TGTGCCAGCAGTTTATCAGGTAGCACAGATACGCAGTATTTT. This sequence encodes CASSLSGSTDTQYF. This chain joins TRBV28 and TRBJ2-3; D is unresolved. V lost 1 base to trimming and J lost 0 bases, with 5 bases between them. This CDR3 has 14 residues. From germline, CDR1 is MDHEN and CDR2 SYDVKM.

The V call is TRBV5-8, the J call TRBJ1-5, with D possibly matching TRBD1 (5 bases). The CDR3 spans 16 residues. Trimming removed 4 bases from V and 1 base from J, with 15 bases in between. The germline V gene encodes CDR1 SGHTS and CDR2 YDEGEE. CDR3 protein: CASSPRTSESNQPQHF. The CDR3 nucleotides read TGTGCCAGCAGCCCTCGGACAAGTGAGAGCAATCAGCCCCAGCATTTT.

The rearrangement links TRBV7-9 to TRBJ2-1; D not resolved. The V gene lost 4 bases and the J gene lost 7 bases, with 11 bases spanning the gap. CDR1 and CDR2 (germline): SEHNR, FQNEAQ (reference sequence). The CDR3 loop spans 13 amino acids. CDR3 protein: CASSSRARNEQFF. CDR3 sequence (DNA): TGTGCCAGCAGCTCTAGGGCCAGGAATGAGCAGTTCTTC.

The rearrangement joins TRBV6-6 to TRBJ1-2, with 10 bases identical to TRBD1. CDR3 length equals 15 residues. Germline V gene data show CDR1 as MNHNY and CDR2 as SVGAGI (reference sequence). The J segment lost 8 bases and the V segment lost 4 bases, leaving 10 bases of the junction unmatched. The CDR3, as DNA: TGTGCCAGCAGTTCCTCTGGGACAGGGGCCTCCGGCTACACCTTC. Its translation: CASSSSGTGASGYTF.

As to this clone: The sample has other DNA sequences that encode this CDR3 too. The chain recombines TRBV4-1 with TRBJ2-7; 9 nucleotides align to TRBD2. J gave up 3 bases and V 1 base, and 1 base lay outside the gene matches. The germline V gene encodes CDR1 MGHRA and CDR2 YSYEKL. CDR3 length: 14 amino acids. The DNA of the CDR3 is TGCGCCAGCAGCCAAGTTAGCGGGAGCTACGAGCAGTACTTC. Its protein is CASSQVSGSYEQYF.

The chain combines TRBV28 with TRBJ2-4; weak D call: TRBD1 (5 bases). The germline V and J ends were trimmed by 5 bases and 2 bases, with 13 bases remaining between them. The CDR3 is 15 amino acids. In germline, CDR1 is MDHEN, CDR2 SYDVKM. The CDR3 region is CASSPQQAPKNIQYF. CDR3 nucleotide sequence: TGTGCCAGCAGTCCCCAACAGGCCCCCAAAAACATTCAGTACTTC.

DNA for the CDR3: TGTGCCAGCAGTTTTGCAGGGGCCTCCTACGAGCAGTACTTC. It yields the protein CASSFAGASYEQYF. The chain has TRBV27 and TRBJ2-7; TRBD1 is a possible D gene (6 bases). V lost 3 bases and J lost 0, with 9 bases in between. Germline values: CDR1 MNHEY, CDR2 SMNVEV (reference sequence). CDR3 size: 14 residues.

The chain has TRBV19 and TRBJ2-7, with a weak D call TRBD2 (5 bases). The V gene lost 4 bases and the J gene lost 5 bases, with 18 bases spanning the gap. Germline CDR1 reads LNHDA; CDR2 reads SQIVND (reference sequence). CDR3 length equals 15 residues. CDR3 region: CASSTGNRAENEQYF. The CDR3 bases are TGTGCCAGTAGTACGGGGAATCGGGCTGAGAACGAGCAGTACTTC.

This clone was seen only a few times. The chain combines TRBV5-6 with TRBJ2-5; a weak D match, TRBD2 (6 bases). The V gene lost 6 bases and the J gene lost 4 bases, with 10 bases spanning the gap. There are 12 residues in the CDR3. The germline V gene has CDR1 SGHDT and CDR2 YYEEEE. The DNA of the CDR3 is TGTGCCAGCACCACCGGGGGAGAGACCCAGTACTTC. Its protein is CASTTGGETQYF. The variable domain in full, with the rest retrieved from reference TRBV5-6 and TRBJ2-5, is DAGVTQSPTHLIKTRGQQVTLRCSPKSGHDTVSWYQQALGQGPQFIFQYYEEEERQRGNFPDRFSGHQFPNYSSELNVNALLLGDSALYLCASTTGGETQYFGPGTRLLVL.

The rearrangement links TRBV5-8 to TRBJ2-6; the D is unclear. The CDR3 has 15 residues. Trimming took off 0 bases at V and 0 bases at J, with 4 bases between the two ends. From germline, CDR1 is SGHTS and CDR2 YDEGEE. CDR3: CASSLGPSGANVLTF. As DNA, the CDR3 is TGTGCCAGCAGCTTGGGGCCCTCTGGGGCCAACGTCCTGACTTTC.

The gene calls are TRBV11-2 and TRBJ2-7; D uncertain. The V gene's germline CDR1 is SGHAT and CDR2 FQNNGV. The length of the CDR3 is 15 residues. Trimming left V 0 bases short and J 2 bases short, with 11 bases between. The CDR3: CASSLDSGLAYEQYF. Here the CDR3 DNA reads TGTGCCAGCAGCTTAGATTCCGGCCTTGCCTACGAGCAGTACTTC.

The chain employs TRBV15 and TRBJ2-1; no clear D. In germline, CDR1 is LNHNV, CDR2 YYDKDF (reference sequence). The CDR3 runs 14 residues. V lost 1 base to trimming and J lost 4 bases, with 8 bases between them. For the CDR3, the DNA is TGTGCCACCAGCAGAGGTGGAGCGTACAATGAGCAGTTCTTC. Protein sequence: CATSRGGAYNEQFF.

Here the CDR3 DNA reads TGTGCCAGCAGTCCTGGGGGCCCACTAAGTGGGGAGAACATTCAGTACTTC. Translating gives CASSPGGPLSGENIQYF. V and J are TRBV27 and TRBJ2-4; possibly TRBD1 for D (6 bases). The V end was cut by 5 bases, the J end by 7 bases, with 24 bases between. CDR3 length: 17 amino acids. CDR1 and CDR2 (germline): MNHEY, SMNVEV (reference sequence).

The rearrangement links TRBV4-1 to TRBJ2-7; maybe TRBD2 (5 bases). V gave up 1 base and J gave up 3 bases, with 13 bases separating them. The CDR3 has 15 amino acids. CDR1 and CDR2 (germline): MGHRA, YSYEKL. The CDR3 loop is CASSQGSGAIYEQYF. The CDR3, as DNA: TGCGCCAGCAGCCAAGGGAGCGGAGCGATCTACGAGCAGTACTTC.

This chain links TRBV5-1 with TRBJ1-1; D ambiguous. Germline CDR1 SGHRS, CDR2 YFSETQ. Trimming took off 6 bases at V and 1 base at J, with 13 bases between the two ends. The CDR3 covers 14 residues. CDR3 amino acids: CASNQGGRNTEAFF. CDR3 DNA sequence: TGCGCCAGCAACCAAGGAGGGCGGAACACTGAAGCTTTCTTT.

The CDR3 loop is CASSTIGQEPNEKLFF. The CDR3, as DNA: TGTGCCAGTAGTACAATAGGACAGGAACCTAATGAAAAACTGTTTTTT. This chain links TRBV19 with TRBJ1-4; 7 bases agree with TRBD1. The V segment lost 4 bases and the J segment 3 bases; nucleotides outside the gene matches: 8. CDR1 is LNHDA, CDR2 SQIVND, per germline (reference sequence). The CDR3 contains 16 residues.

CDR3 sequence: CASSPFGQQGGEQYF. The CDR3 nucleotides read TGTGCCAGCAGTCCCTTTGGCCAGCAGGGGGGTGAGCAGTACTTC. V is TRBV28 and J is TRBJ2-7; tentative D call: TRBD1 (7 bases). V was pared by 5 bases and J by 7 bases, with 21 bases between. The germline CDR1 and CDR2 sequences are MDHEN and SYDVKM. The CDR3 has 15 residues. Supplemented by reference TRBV28 and TRBJ2-7, the full variable domain reads DVKVTQSSRYLVKRTGEKVFLECVQDMDHENMFWYRQDPGLGLRLIYFSYDVKMKEKGDIPEGYSVSREKKERFSLILESASTNQTSMYLCASSPFGQQGGEQYFGPGTRLTVT.

The V call is TRBV6-5, the J call TRBJ2-3; D is possibly TRBD1 (6 bases). Germline-derived CDR1 and CDR2 are MNHEY and SVGAGI. Trimming shortened V by 4 bases and J by 2 bases, and 10 bases separated the two germline ends. The CDR3 totals 14 residues. The DNA for the CDR3 is TGTGCCAGCAGTTCGACAGGCGACACAGATACGCAGTATTTT. Its protein product is CASSSTGDTDTQYF.

The chain has TRBV6-6 and TRBJ2-7; D is possibly TRBD1 or TRBD2 (5 bases each). V dropped 7 bases and J dropped 4 bases, with 17 bases sitting between them. This CDR3 is 14 amino acids long. Germline assignment: CDR1 MNHNY and CDR2 SVGAGI (reference sequence). CDR3 residues: CASTFRDGFYEQYF. The CDR3 DNA follows: TGTGCCAGCACCTTCCGGGACGGGTTTTACGAGCAGTACTTC.

The chain combines TRBV28 with TRBJ2-7, with TRBD1 matching 7 bases. V gave up 4 bases and J gave up 2 bases; unmatched junction bases: 11. The CDR3 has 16 amino acids. The V gene's germline CDR1 is MDHEN and CDR2 SYDVKM. The CDR3 coding sequence is TGTGCCAGCAGTTACGCACCCCCGGGACAGCCCTACGAGCAGTACTTC. This gives the protein CASSYAPPGQPYEQYF.

V gene TRBV11-1 combines with J gene TRBJ2-7, with 7 positions matching TRBD1. V gave up 3 bases and J gave up 5 bases; unmatched junction bases: 7. The CDR3 contains 14 residues. Germline V lookup: CDR1 SGHAT, CDR2 FQDESV (reference sequence). CDR3 sequence reads: CASSFEGAVDEQYF. CDR3 nucleotide sequence: TGTGCCAGCAGCTTTGAGGGGGCAGTTGACGAGCAGTACTTC.

V and J are TRBV5-1 and TRBJ2-7, with TRBD1 as a possible D gene (5 bases). V lost 7 bases, J lost 1 base, and 9 bases lay in between. Germline lookup yields CDR1 SGHRS and CDR2 YFSETQ. CDR3 length equals 12 residues. The CDR3 loop is CASSRGSYEQYF. CDR3 nucleotides: TGCGCCAGCTCAAGGGGATCCTACGAGCAGTACTTC.

This clone was observed a single time. The gene calls are TRBV7-6 and TRBJ1-4; D call uncertain. The germline gives CDR1 SGHVS, CDR2 FNYEAQ. The V gene lost 2 bases and the J gene lost 2 bases, with 9 bases spanning the gap. The CDR3 spans 15 residues. The CDR3 loop reads CASSLSPPTNEKLFF. The CDR3, as DNA: TGTGCCAGCAGCTTATCGCCCCCGACTAATGAAAAACTGTTTTTT. Variable domain in full (rest from reference TRBV7-6 and TRBJ1-4): GAGVSQSPRYKVTKRGQDVALRCDPISGHVSLYWYRQALGQGPEFLTYFNYEAQQDKSGLPNDRFSAERPEGSISTLTIQRTEQRDSAMYRCASSLSPPTNEKLFFGSGTQLSVL.